The clone carrying this T cell receptor (beta chain) has a single count. Its antigen is currently unknown. This specimen belongs to a study of immune evolution from preneoplasia to lung adenocarcinoma. Study-wide points: Clonality was highest in normal lung, lower in later-stage lesions apparently. Normal lung had the highest top T cell clone frequencies.

Libraries were prepared by immunoSEQ multiplex PCR; TCRdb keeps only in-frame clonotypes and omits some of them. This sample carries some 6,000 clones, more than 75% of them seen once, and the ten largest clones take about 20%. Between the mid-2010s and the late 2010s, patients underwent resection in Japan or China. H&E slides confirmed each diagnosis, reviewed by two pathologists independently. V lost 3 bases and J 6 bases, leaving 5 bases between the germline ends. Germline CDR1 is WSHSY and CDR2 is SAAADI. The CDR3 loop spans 11 amino acids. This receptor was identified in a person aged 60-80 years with lung adenocarcinoma. Material for sequencing was FFPE adjacent normal lung tissue. The rearrangement links TRBV10-2 to TRBJ2-5; D ambiguous. CDR3 residues: CASSDRQTQYF. The CDR3 nucleotides are TGCGCCAGCAGTGACCGTCAGACCCAGTACTTC.